One T cell receptor (beta chain) is described in this entry. Its antigen remains unidentified. These data belong to a study of OX40 agonist ivuxolimab in advanced cancers. In the study overall: Across the patients, intravenous ivuxolimab was delivered every 2 weeks at 0.01 to 10 mg/kg.

The germline CDR1 and CDR2 sequences are SGHTS and YDEGEE. This CDR3 spans 14 amino acids. V was trimmed by 2 bases and J by 8 bases, leaving 16 bases between them. Assay used: immunoSEQ multiplex PCR; TCRdb lists only in-frame clones, some missing. The table has tens of thousands of clones, 84% seen once. Study-level results: Normalized expansion of T-cell clones was also low for some nonresponders.

This clonotype was sampled from an adult with an advanced solid tumor such as melanoma, head and neck, liver or kidney cancer. Specimen: CD4+ or CD8+ T cells sorted from blood, collected in a trial of the OX40 agonist ivuxolimab. This chain connects TRBV5-8 to TRBJ1-2; D call uncertain. DNA for the CDR3: TGTGCCAGCAGCTTTCGTAGCGACCCGAAAGGCTACACCTTC. This encodes CASSFRSDPKGYTF. The full variable domain, completed using reference TRBV5-8 and TRBJ1-2, is EAGVTQSPTHLIKTRGQQATLRCSPISGHTSVYWYQQALGLGLQFLLWYDEGEERNRGNFPPRFSGRQFPNYSSELNVNALELEDSALYLCASSFRSDPKGYTFGSGTRLTVV.